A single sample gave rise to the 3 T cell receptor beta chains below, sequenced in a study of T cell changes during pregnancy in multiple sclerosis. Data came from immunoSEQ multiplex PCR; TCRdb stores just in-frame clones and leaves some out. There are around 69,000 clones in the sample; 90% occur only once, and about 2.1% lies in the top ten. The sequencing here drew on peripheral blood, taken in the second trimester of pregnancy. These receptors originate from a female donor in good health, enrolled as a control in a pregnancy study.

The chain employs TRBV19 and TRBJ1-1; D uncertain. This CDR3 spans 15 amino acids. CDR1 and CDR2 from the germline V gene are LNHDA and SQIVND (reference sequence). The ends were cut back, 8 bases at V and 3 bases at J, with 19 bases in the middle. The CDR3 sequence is CASSNPPSLYTEAFF. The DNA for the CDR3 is TGTGCCAGTTCAAACCCCCCGAGCCTTTACACTGAAGCTTTCTTT.

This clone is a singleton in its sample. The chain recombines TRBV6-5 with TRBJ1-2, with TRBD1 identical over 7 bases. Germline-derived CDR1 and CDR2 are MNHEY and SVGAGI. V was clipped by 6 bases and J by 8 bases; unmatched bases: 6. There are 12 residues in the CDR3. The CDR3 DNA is TGTGCCAGCAGGAGGACAGGCTCCGGCTACACCTTC. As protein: CASRRTGSGYTF.

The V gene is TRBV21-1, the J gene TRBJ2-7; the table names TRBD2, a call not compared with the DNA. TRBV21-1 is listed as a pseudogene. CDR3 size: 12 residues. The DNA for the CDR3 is TGTGCCAGCAGCAAAGCCCGCTACGAGCAGTACTTC. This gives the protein CASSKARYEQYF.